Below, 5 T cell receptor beta chains from the same sample are listed, as sequenced in a study of blood T cell repertoires in COVID-19 (dated by TCRdb to the early 2020s). The protocol used for the library was the immunoSEQ multiplex PCR assay. TCRdb obtained this table from immuneACCESS and retained in-frame rearrangements with V and J assigned. These tables miss some clones; where compared with another copy, unresolved V genes account for less than half of the shortfall, and the remainder is unexplained. Present in this sample are 40,000 to 50,000 clones, more than 85% of which were seen just once. The top ten clonotypes cover approximately 3.1% of the sample. Sequencing used PBMCs or T cells enriched from blood (not recorded which). The receptor set was obtained from a woman aged 50 to 65 who had recovered from COVID-19.

The V and J genes are TRBV13 and TRBJ2-3; maybe TRBD2 (5 bases). Germline CDR1 PRHDT, CDR2 FYEKMQ (reference sequence). The CDR3 is 16 amino acids. With 2 bases removed from V and 3 bases from J, the gap between germline ends came to 15 bases. Written as DNA, the CDR3 is TGTGCCAGCAGCTTAACAGAACGGGGTCCGACAGATACGCAGTATTTT. Protein: CASSLTERGPTDTQYF.

The chain uses TRBV5-8 and TRBJ2-1; the match to TRBD2 covers 8 bases. The J segment lost 5 bases and the V segment lost 5 bases, leaving 15 bases of the junction unmatched. This CDR3 is 17 amino acids long. Germline V gene data show CDR1 as SGHTS and CDR2 as YDEGEE. The CDR3 protein is CASRSLGAGASNNEQFF. The DNA of the CDR3 is TGTGCCAGCAGGTCCTTGGGAGCGGGGGCCTCGAACAATGAGCAGTTCTTC.

This rearrangement joins TRBV6-5 to TRBJ1-1; D is unresolved. This CDR3 is 11 amino acids long. The germline V gene has CDR1 MNHEY and CDR2 SVGAGI. Trimming shortened V by 7 bases and J by 10 bases, and 13 bases separated the two germline ends. CDR3 sequence: CASNNMLAAFF. CDR3 coding DNA: TGTGCCAGCAATAACATGCTTGCAGCTTTCTTT.

V gene TRBV4-1 combines with J gene TRBJ2-3; possibly TRBD1 for D (7 bases). CDR3 length equals 17 residues. V was pared by 0 bases and J by 0 bases, with 13 bases between. Germline V gene sequence: CDR1 MGHRA, CDR2 YSYEKL. The CDR3 sequence: CASSQDLSGGSTDTQYF. The CDR3 DNA reads as TGCGCCAGCAGCCAAGATCTCTCAGGGGGGAGCACAGATACGCAGTATTTT.

The genes are TRBV27 and TRBJ1-2; D remains unclear. V gave up 6 bases and J gave up 9 bases, with 20 bases separating them. The germline gives CDR1 MNHEY, CDR2 SMNVEV (reference sequence). The CDR3 consists of 14 residues. CDR3 bases: TGTGCCAGCAGCCCGGGAGGACCGGTTAGAAGCTACACCTTC. Translation gives CASSPGGPVRSYTF.